This T cell receptor beta chain was observed in a study of T cell responses to AZD1222 COVID-19 vaccine. Assay used: immunoSEQ multiplex PCR; TCRdb lists only in-frame clones, some missing. The table shows 80,000 to 100,000 clones, with 80% to 90% occurring only once. Study conclusions and caveats: Unmutated regions of variants are reportedly targeted by nearly half of spike-specific TCRs. Donors, mostly white British, included more females; clonal diversity was possibly underestimated. Repertoire samples came only from after the peak T cell response. AZD1222 recipients seropositive at baseline numbered only five or six.

This CDR3 has 15 residues. Trimming removed 2 bases from V and 1 base from J, with 11 bases in between. Looked up from germline, CDR1 is SGHAT and CDR2 is FQNNGV. Turning to this clone: Antigen: not known.

The chain uses TRBV11-2 and TRBJ2-5; D not resolved. The sample consisted of peripheral blood, taken on day 0 of AZD1222 vaccination. This sequence was found in an adult in good health. For the CDR3, the DNA is TGTGCCAGCAGCTTAAGTGCACTGTCCCAAGAGACCCAGTACTTC. It encodes CASSLSALSQETQYF.